A selection of T cell receptor beta chains follows, all from one sample in a study of blood T cell repertoires in COVID-19. The protocol was immunoSEQ multiplex PCR, while the TCRdb copy is restricted to in-frame clones and leaves out a portion. The sample has about 120,000 clones, approximately 86% seen once. Sample: peripheral blood. These receptors were collected from a woman in her seventies with COVID-19, enrolled during active disease. The CDR3 runs from the conserved cysteine through the conserved F or W. D genes are given only for firm matches. The size entry is marked missing in some rows and otherwise reads once, few, many or a size class.

>once|TRBJ1-1|.|TRBV11-1
TGTGCCAGCAGCTTCCCCCGGGGTACTGAAGCTTTCTTT
CASSFPRGTEAFF
>.|TRBJ1-3|.|TRBV19
TGTGCCAGTAGGAGAGACTCTGGAAACACCATATATTTT
CASRRDSGNTIYF
>.|TRBJ2-1|TRBD1|TRBV28
TGTGCCAGCAGGGGGGGACAGGGGGCTTTCAATGAGCAGTTCTTC
CASRGGQGAFNEQFF
>.|TRBJ2-7|TRBD2|TRBV9
TGTGCCAGCAGCGTAACTAGCGGGGGGGCCTTAGACGAGCAGTACTTC
CASSVTSGGALDEQYF
>once|TRBJ1-3|.|TRBV5-1
TGCGCCAGCAGCCTTGGGAGTGTCTCTGGAAACACCATATATTTT
CASSLGSVSGNTIYF
>.|TRBJ2-7|.|TRBV27
TGTGCCAGCAGTTTTCGCCCAGGGCCGGACTACGAGCAGTACTTC
CASSFRPGPDYEQYF
>.|TRBJ1-1|TRBD1|TRBV18
TGTGCCAGCTCTGCGACAGGGGGGAACACTGAAGCTTTCTTT
CASSATGGNTEAFF
>.|TRBJ2-1|.|TRBV5-1
TGCGCCAGCAGCTCCGGGGGGCCGAGCAATGAGCAGTTCTTC
CASSSGGPSNEQFF
>.|TRBJ2-7|.|TRBV5-1
TGCGCCAGCAGCGCCGGGACATCGGGGCCCTACGAGCAGTACTTC
CASSAGTSGPYEQYF
>.|TRBJ2-7|.|TRBV2
TGTGCCAGCAGTGAACTAGCGCACTCCTACGAGCAGTACTTC
CASSELAHSYEQYF
>.|TRBJ1-6|.|TRBV11-2
TGTGCCAGCAGCTTGGACAGACTTCAAGACTCCTATAATTCACCCCTCCACTTT
CASSLDRLQDSYNSPLHF
>.|TRBJ1-1|.|TRBV6-5
TGTGCCAGCAGTTACAACAGTGAAAGCATGAACACTGAAGCTTTCTTT
CASSYNSESMNTEAFF
>.|TRBJ2-3|.|TRBV7-2
TGTGCCAGCAGCTTTAGGGGGTCACTCTCAGATACGCAGTATTTT
CASSFRGSLSDTQYF
>.|TRBJ2-1|.|TRBV7-2
TGTGCCAGCAGCCCCCGGTGGGGCGGAGAAAATGAGCAGTTCTTC
CASSPRWGGENEQFF
>.|TRBJ2-1|TRBD2|TRBV11-1
TGTGCCAGCAGCTCCGGGACTAGAAAAATGAATGAGCAGTTCTTC
CASSSGTRKMNEQFF
>.|TRBJ1-6|TRBD1|TRBV19
TGTGCCAGTAGTCCTCGACAGGGTAATTCACCCCTCCACTTT
CASSPRQGNSPLHF
>.|TRBJ1-1|.|TRBV19
TGTGCCAGTAGTATAGATCCGGAGCTAGGCACTGAAGCTTTCTTT
CASSIDPELGTEAFF
>.|TRBJ2-7|.|TRBV5-5
TGTGCCAGCAGTCAGGGAATTAACGAGCAGTACTTC
CASSQGINEQYF
>.|TRBJ1-1|.|TRBV19
TGTGCCAGTAGTACAACAGACGTCGGGACTAACACTGAAGCTTTCTTT
CASSTTDVGTNTEAFF
>.|TRBJ2-3|TRBD2|TRBV4-1
TGCGCCAGCAGCCAGTGGGGTAGTCGGGGGGGCCCCCAAGATACGCAGTATTTT
CASSQWGSRGGPQDTQYF
>.|TRBJ2-2|.|TRBV7-9
TGTGCCAGCAGCCAAGGCGTGGGGAGCACCGGGGAGCTGTTTTTT
CASSQGVGSTGELFF
>once|TRBJ1-6|TRBD1|TRBV5-1
TGCGCCAGCAGCACAGGGGAGTGGAATTCACCCCTCCACTTT
CASSTGEWNSPLHF
>.|TRBJ2-3|TRBD1|TRBV19
TGTGCCAGTAGTGCCCAGGGGGTTACAGATACGCAGTATTTT
CASSAQGVTDTQYF
>.|TRBJ1-2|.|TRBV5-6
TGTGCCAGCAGCCCATGGCAGGGTGATGGCTACACCTTC
CASSPWQGDGYTF
>.|TRBJ2-1|TRBD1|TRBV19
TGTGCCAGTAGTGCCGGACAGGGGGCTAAGAATGAGCAGTTCTTC
CASSAGQGAKNEQFF
>few|TRBJ1-2|TRBD1|TRBV2
TGTGCCAGCAGTGAAGAAGGAACAGGGGTCCTAACTAACTATGGCTACACCTTC
CASSEEGTGVLTNYGYTF
>.|TRBJ1-2|TRBD1|TRBV5-1
TGCGCCAGCAGCTCTCCGGGACAGGGGGACTATGGCTACACCTTC
CASSSPGQGDYGYTF
>.|TRBJ2-7|TRBD1|TRBV28
TGTGCCAGCCAGGGACAGTCCTACGAGCAGTACTTC
CASQGQSYEQYF
>.|TRBJ2-5|.|TRBV11-2
TGTGCCAGCAGCTTCGGGGGAATTCCCCAAGAGACCCAGTACTTC
CASSFGGIPQETQYF
>.|TRBJ2-1|.|TRBV11-1
TGTGCCAGCAGCTTAGCCCGACGACAGGCCTCCTACAATGAGCAGTTCTTC
CASSLARRQASYNEQFF
>.|TRBJ2-1|TRBD1|TRBV6-4
TGTGCCAGCAGGAAGGACAGGGGTTCCTATGAGCAGTTCTTC
CASRKDRGSYEQFF
>.|TRBJ1-6|.|TRBV6-5
TGTGCCGTCGAGAACAGGGACCGAAATAATTCACCCCTCCACTTT
CAVENRDRNNSPLHF
>.|TRBJ2-2|.|TRBV5-1
TGCGCCAGCAGCTTATCAGGGAAGAACACCGGGGAGCTGTTTTTT
CASSLSGKNTGELFF
>few|TRBJ1-3|.|TRBV9
TGTGCCAGCAGCCCCCGGAGAAGCAGCTCTGGAAACACCATATATTTT
CASSPRRSSSGNTIYF
>.|TRBJ1-1|.|TRBV6-7
TGTGCCAGCAAAGTCTGTCGACAGGCCGAACAGAACACTGAAGCTTTCTTT
CASKVCRQAEQNTEAFF
>.|TRBJ1-4|TRBD1|TRBV7-9
TGTGCCAGCAGCTCGAACAGGGGGCGAAATGAAAAACTGTTTTTT
CASSSNRGRNEKLFF
>few|TRBJ2-5|TRBD1|TRBV7-8
TGTGCCAGCAGCTCTGACAGGGGGCAAGAGACCCAGTACTTC
CASSSDRGQETQYF
>many|TRBJ2-7|.|TRBV28
TGTGCCAGCAGTTCCCCCGGACAGACCTACGAGCAGTACTTC
CASSSPGQTYEQYF
>.|TRBJ1-5|.|TRBV4-1
TGCGCCAGCAGCCACCGCCTAACAGGGATCGATGATCAGCCCCAGCATTTT
CASSHRLTGIDDQPQHF
>.|TRBJ1-2|.|TRBV28
TGTGCCGTAGAGAATACAGGCGCTAACTATGGCTACACCTTC
CAVENTGANYGYTF
>.|TRBJ1-2|.|TRBV5-4
TGTGCCAGCAGCTTGGGCCCTTCGGGGGGCTACACCTTC
CASSLGPSGGYTF
>.|TRBJ1-5|TRBD1|TRBV19
TGTGCCAGTACTCCCGACAGGGATCAGCCCCAGCATTTT
CASTPDRDQPQHF
>once|TRBJ2-2|TRBD1|TRBV15
TGTGCCACCAGCAGAGATCAGTCTAGAGGGGGCGTATTCGGGGAGCTGTTTTTT
CATSRDQSRGGVFGELFF
>.|TRBJ2-7|.|TRBV11-1
TGTGCCAGCAGCTTAGCCGCGGACAGCTACGAGCAGTACTTC
CASSLAADSYEQYF
>.|TRBJ2-7|TRBD1|TRBV6-5
TGTGCCACCTCAGACAGGGCCGAAATCCTCCTACGGGGGTACTTC
CATSDRAEILLRGYF
>.|TRBJ2-1|TRBD1|TRBV11-2
TGTGCCAGCAGCTTAGTACAGGGGGCTATTGGTGAGCAGTTCTTC
CASSLVQGAIGEQFF
>.|TRBJ1-1|.|TRBV11-2
TGTGCCAGCAGCTTAAAGGGGCAGAACACTGAAGCTTTCTTT
CASSLKGQNTEAFF
>few|TRBJ1-5|.|TRBV19
TGTGCCAGTAGCTCCGACGGGAATCAGCCCCAGCATTTT
CASSSDGNQPQHF
>.|TRBJ1-1|TRBD1|TRBV29-1
TGCAGCGCGTGGGACAGGGGGGATCAAGCTTTCTTT
CSAWDRGDQAFF
>.|TRBJ1-3|.|TRBV3-1/TRBV3-2
TGTGCCAGCAGCCAAGGCCAGGGCTCTGGAAACACCATATATTTT
CASSQGQGSGNTIYF
>.|TRBJ1-2|TRBD1|TRBV4-1
TGCGCCAGCAGCCGACAGGGCCTTTACCCGGGTGGCTACACCTTC
CASSRQGLYPGGYTF
>.|TRBJ1-5|TRBD1|TRBV6-6
TGTGCCAGCAGATCCAAGGACAGGGTTGGACAGCCCCAGCATTTT
CASRSKDRVGQPQHF
>.|TRBJ1-2|.|TRBV27
TGTGCCAGCGGCAAAGGACAGTCGGGAAGCTATGGCTACACCTTC
CASGKGQSGSYGYTF
>.|TRBJ1-1|TRBD1|TRBV28
TGTGCCACCATACAGGGGTTACGTGAAGCTTTCTTT
CATIQGLREAFF
>.|TRBJ2-5|TRBD2|TRBV28
TGTGCCAGCAGTTTAGGGCAAGCGGGGGGACAAGAGACCCAGTACTTC
CASSLGQAGGQETQYF
>.|TRBJ2-7|TRBD1|TRBV5-4
TGTGCCAGCAGCCCGGGGCAGGACAGGGTGTCCTACGAGCAGTACTTC
CASSPGQDRVSYEQYF